This T cell receptor (beta chain) derives from a study of blood T cell repertoires in COVID-19. The wider study: Sample material is recorded as cDNA or gDNA derived from T cells, B-cell-depleted T cells, or PBMCs.

Cohorts were assigned according to the clinical history that participants reported. Authors' data handling: Using reference gene primer amplification, nucleated cell counts were estimated. Libraries were prepared by immunoSEQ multiplex PCR; TCRdb keeps only in-frame clonotypes and omits some of them. V and J calls plus clone size are reproduced from that table; the DNA served to infer D and trimming. The data show nearly 350,000 clones, about 90% seen once. Germline CDR1 is MNHEY and CDR2 is SMNVEV (reference sequence). V shed 5 bases, J shed 6 bases, and the junction held 4 bases outside the gene matches. The CDR3 is 14 amino acids. This clone has a single count.

The rearrangement uses TRBV27 and TRBJ1-6, with 7 nucleotides matching TRBD1. This TCR was sampled from a woman aged 25-40 years who had recovered from COVID-19. The sequencing sample was made of PBMCs or T cells enriched from blood (not recorded which). CDR3 bases: TGTGCCAGCAGTCGACAGGGTTTTAATTCACCCCTCCACTTT. Its protein product is CASSRQGFNSPLHF.